These T cell receptor beta chains were read from a single sample in a study of blood T cells in healthy people across ages. TCRdb ran MiXCR on the 5' RACE reads and lists one entry per CDR3 protein. In the table there are about 1.4 million distinct CDR3 sequences, 59% of which are singletons. The sequenced sample was blood. The origin of the receptors is a man younger than 35 in good health. CDR3s include the opening cysteine and the closing phenylalanine or tryptophan. A D gene is named only where the DNA matches it firmly. Clone sizes are given selectively: once, few, many, or a class where the clone is expanded.

d_call j_call v_call clone_size cdr3_nt cdr3_aa
TRBD1 TRBJ2-3 TRBV6-1 - TGTGCCAGCAGCCCATCCACAGGGGGGAGCACAGATACGCAGTATTTT CASSPSTGGSTDTQYF
TRBD2 TRBJ2-7 TRBV2 - TGTGCCAGCAGACGAAGCGGGGGCCTTCGGGAGCAGTACTTC CASRRSGGLREQYF
- TRBJ2-7 TRBV6-2/TRBV6-3 few TGTGCCAGCACCACCCCATCTCAGCGGAGCTCCTACGAGCAGTACTTC CASTTPSQRSSYEQYF
TRBD2 TRBJ2-1 TRBV20-1 few TGCAGTGCTCGACTAGCGGGAGATGGGTACAATGAGCAGTTCTTC CSARLAGDGYNEQFF
TRBD2 TRBJ2-5 TRBV20-1 - TGCAGTGCCACTAGCGAGCAAGAGACCCAGTACTTC CSATSEQETQYF
TRBD1 TRBJ2-3 TRBV27 - TGTGCCAGCAGGGATATCACAGGGGCAGATACGCAGTATTTT CASRDITGADTQYF
- TRBJ1-2 TRBV27 - TGTGCCAGCACTCCGAGTCGGTATGGCTACACCTTC CASTPSRYGYTF
- TRBJ2-7 TRBV19 - TGTGCCAGTAGTACCTCTGGAGGCGAGCAGTACTTC CASSTSGGEQYF
- TRBJ1-6 TRBV20-1 few TGCAGTGCTAGAGAAGGGGGGCACTCACCCCTCCACTTT CSAREGGHSPLHF
TRBD1 TRBJ2-1 TRBV19 - TGTGCCAGTCACCCTCTGAACGGACAGGGCCACAATGAGCAGTTCTTC CASHPLNGQGHNEQFF
TRBD2 TRBJ2-1 TRBV20-1 few TGCAGTGCTAGACAACTGCCACTAGCGGCCAACAATGAGCAGTTCTTC CSARQLPLAANNEQFF
TRBD1 TRBJ1-5 TRBV28 - TGTGCCAGCAGCCCTACAGGGGGCATACAGCCCCAGCATTTT CASSPTGGIQPQHF
- TRBJ2-7 TRBV5-6 - TGTGCCAGCAGCTCCAGTTCATCGGACCGAGGAATCTCCGAGCAGTACTTC CASSSSSSDRGISEQYF
TRBD2 TRBJ2-7 TRBV4-1 - TGCGCCAGCAGCCAAGTCCCCCCTCGGAGCGGGAGTTTCTACGAGCAGTACTTC CASSQVPPRSGSFYEQYF
- TRBJ1-2 TRBV29-1 - TGCAGCGTACAAACCACAGTAAACTATGGCTACACCTTC CSVQTTVNYGYTF
- TRBJ2-1 TRBV5-6 - TGTGCCAGCAGCTTTGTGGGGACGCGTTACTACAATGAGCAGTTCTTC CASSFVGTRYYNEQFF
- TRBJ2-7 TRBV4-1 few TGCGCCAGCAGCCAAGATCTCCTTCGTCTGTACTTC CASSQDLLRLYF
TRBD1 TRBJ2-1 TRBV28 few TGTGCCAGCAGTCTAGAGACAGGGGACGAGCAGTTCTTC CASSLETGDEQFF
- TRBJ2-2 TRBV7-9 - TGTGCCAGCCCGGGGGGCGAAGGGACCGGGGAGCTGTTTTTT CASPGGEGTGELFF
TRBD2 TRBJ2-3 TRBV4-2 - TGTGCCGCCCGTCCATCCGGGACTAGCTCTAATACGCAGTATTTT CAARPSGTSSNTQYF
- TRBJ1-2 TRBV9 - TGTGCCAGCAGCGTAGAGACGGAAAGGTCCTACGGCTACACCTTC CASSVETERSYGYTF
- TRBJ2-7 TRBV20-1 few TGCAGTGCTAGACCGGCGGGTCGGGTTGGGAACTACGAGCAGTACTTC CSARPAGRVGNYEQYF
- TRBJ2-1 TRBV4-1 - TGTGCCAGCAGCCAAGATGGTGGCGGGGCGGCACACAATGAGCAGTTCTTC CASSQDGGGAAHNEQFF
- TRBJ2-3 TRBV9 - TGTGCCAGCAGCGTAGAGCTAAAATCTAGCACAGATACGCAGTATTTT CASSVELKSSTDTQYF
TRBD2 TRBJ2-5 TRBV28 - TGTGCCAGCAGTTTCCCCTTACTAGCGGGGGGGGAGACCCAGTACTTC CASSFPLLAGGETQYF
TRBD1 TRBJ1-6 TRBV7-9 once TGTGCCAGCAGCACTACAGGGGCCGGCCTCAATTCACCCCTCCACTTT CASSTTGAGLNSPLHF